This TCR beta chain emerged from a study of radiotherapy plus CTLA-4 blockade in lung cancer (dated 2018 in TCRdb). For context, the study as a whole: Objective responses occurred in approximately 19% of enrolled patients, and 25% to 40% achieved disease control.

Study-wide conclusions, independent of this receptor: Increased serum interferon-beta after radiation, together with early dynamic changes in blood T cell clones, were reported to be the strongest predictors of response. TCR clones derived from tumors expanded in peripheral blood after treatment with radiotherapy and ipilimumab.

Libraries were constructed by the immunoSEQ multiplex PCR assay. TCRdb obtained this table from immuneACCESS and retained in-frame rearrangements with V and J assigned. These tables miss some clones; where compared with another copy, unresolved V genes account for less than half of the shortfall, and the remainder is unexplained. For this sample the table gives around 100,000 clones, of which about 70% were detected only once. The ten largest clones add up to roughly 2.8% of the sample. As to this clone: Its binding antigen is unknown. No much larger clonotype is one base removed from it; base qualities were not supplied.

CDR1 and CDR2 were assigned from the germline V gene (reference sequence) as SGHNT and YYREEE. The CDR3, cysteine through phenylalanine, is 14 amino acids long. Only the CDR3 DNA stays, 42 bases, in frame from base 1. The trim is 6 bases for V and 5 bases for J, with a gap of 14 bases between the germline ends. The study evaluated CTLA-4 blockade (ipilimumab) given together with focal radiation therapy in patients who had chemo-refractory metastatic non-small-cell lung cancer. The receptor was isolated from a human donor with non-small cell lung cancer who had a partial response to radiotherapy plus ipilimumab. Some clones in this sample may be carry-over from other donors' samples. Here the chain combines TRBV5-4 and TRBJ1-4; tentative D gene TRBD1, with 5 bases matching. The material sequenced was peripheral blood, taken from a patient treated with radiotherapy plus ipilimumab. The CDR3 region: CASTNDRRNEKLFF. The DNA is TGTGCCAGCACCAATGACAGAAGGAATGAAAAACTGTTTTTT.